Listed below are T cell receptor beta chains from one sample, sequenced in a study of T-cell reconstitution after alpha-beta-depleted transplantation in children. TCRdb redid the calling of the PCR reads with MiXCR, one entry per CDR3 protein. The sample contains 700,000 to 950,000 distinct CDR3 sequences, around 17% of which appear only once. The input for sequencing was PBMCs, mostly from graft donor cells, taken 360 days after TCRalphabeta/CD19-depleted stem cell transplant. Source of these receptors: a male patient between 10 and 17 years old who had a stem cell transplant for acute lymphoblastic leukemia, so the T cells may come from the graft donor. The CDR3 runs from the conserved cysteine through the conserved F or W. D genes are given only for firm matches. A row's size may be missing; if present it is once, few, many or a size class.

J | D | size | V | DNA | CDR3
TRBJ2-5 | TRBD2 | few | TRBV29-1 | TGCAGAGTAGCGGGCCCCTTCCAAGAGACCCAGTACTTC | CRVAGPFQETQYF
TRBJ2-3 | NA | NA | TRBV28 | TGTGCCAGCAGTACCAACGGCGGCACAGATACGCAGTATTTT | CASSTNGGTDTQYF
TRBJ2-3 | TRBD1 | many | TRBV6-5 | TGTGCCAGCAGTCACTTAAGGACAGGGACAGATACGCAGTATTTT | CASSHLRTGTDTQYF
TRBJ2-7 | NA | many | TRBV2 | TGTGCCAGCCGAGAGCGACTTGCACTATACGAGCAGTACTTC | CASRERLALYEQYF
TRBJ2-7 | NA | NA | TRBV11-2 | TGTGCCAGCAGTCGTAAGTGGCTAGCAGTCGAGCAGTACTTC | CASSRKWLAVEQYF
TRBJ1-1 | NA | NA | TRBV6-5 | TGTGCCAGCAGGGACAGACGTGGTGAAGCTTTCTTT | CASRDRRGEAFF
TRBJ2-5 | TRBD2 | many | TRBV7-3 | TGTGCCAGCAGCTTAGGGAGGGGAGGAGAGACCCAGTACTTC | CASSLGRGGETQYF
TRBJ2-7 | NA | NA | TRBV29-1 | TGCAGCGTTGGGTATGTCGGGGGCGCGGACTACGAGCAGTACTTC | CSVGYVGGADYEQYF
TRBJ2-1 | TRBD2 | NA | TRBV7-6 | TGTGCCAGCAGCTTAGTGGCGAGGGAGCGGGACTACAATGAGCAGTTCTTC | CASSLVARERDYNEQFF
TRBJ2-2 | TRBD1 | few | TRBV7-2 | TGTGCCAGTGACCCGGGACAGTTGACCGGGGAGCTGTTTTTT | CASDPGQLTGELFF
TRBJ2-7 | NA | few | TRBV7-9 | TGTGCCAGCAGCCCGAATGCGTTCGGGCAGTACTTC | CASSPNAFGQYF
TRBJ2-5 | NA | many | TRBV7-9 | TGTGCCAGCAGAGGGGGGCAAGAGACCCAGTACTTC | CASRGGQETQYF
TRBJ1-3 | NA | NA | TRBV12-3/TRBV12-4 | TGTGCCAGCAGTCCAAGTGCCCGCTCTGGAAACACCATATATTTT | CASSPSARSGNTIYF
TRBJ2-1 | TRBD2 | NA | TRBV6-2/TRBV6-3 | TGTGCCAGCAGTCCACTATTTCCGGGGACTAGCGGGAGAAGCCTAGAAAATGAGCAGTTCTTC | CASSPLFPGTSGRSLENEQFF
TRBJ2-5 | NA | NA | TRBV20-1 | TGCAGTGCCCGCACGGGGTCCAGATTCCAAGAGACCCAGTACTTC | CSARTGSRFQETQYF
TRBJ2-3 | TRBD1 | few | TRBV7-9 | TGTGCCAGCAGCTGGGGACAGGTAGATACGCAGTATTTT | CASSWGQVDTQYF
TRBJ2-1 | NA | few | TRBV11-2 | TGTGCCAGCAGCTTACGGGGTTCCAACTCCTACAATGAGCAGTTCTTC | CASSLRGSNSYNEQFF
TRBJ2-7 | NA | NA | TRBV29-1 | TGCAGCGGTTGGGCTTCTGGGGAGCAGTACTTC | CSGWASGEQYF
TRBJ1-3 | NA | few | TRBV9 | TGTGCCAGCAGCGTAGAGGACTCCTGGACTGGAAACACCATATATTTT | CASSVEDSWTGNTIYF
TRBJ2-2 | NA | NA | TRBV5-1 | TGCGCCAGCTCCCGGGAGACGAACACCGGGGAGCTGTTTTTT | CASSRETNTGELFF
TRBJ1-2 | NA | NA | TRBV27 | TGTGCCAGCAGTTATGGGGTTAGCTATGGCTACACCTTC | CASSYGVSYGYTF
TRBJ2-5 | TRBD2 | NA | TRBV29-1 | TGCAGCGTTGATGGGGAGAAGCGGGAGGTAATCCAAGAGACCCAGTACTTC | CSVDGEKREVIQETQYF
TRBJ2-1 | NA | NA | TRBV18 | TGTGCCAGCTCACCACCCGGAGGGGGCGATGAGCAGTTCTTC | CASSPPGGGDEQFF
TRBJ2-2 | NA | many | TRBV24-1 | TGTGCCACCAGTGATGGGACCGGGGAGCTGTTTTTT | CATSDGTGELFF
TRBJ2-1 | NA | few | TRBV5-1 | TGCGCCAGCAGCGGTGTTGGCCTCGTGTCTTACAATGAGCAGTTCTTC | CASSGVGLVSYNEQFF
TRBJ2-5 | NA | few | TRBV7-6 | TGTGCCAGCAGCTGGCCAGCAGAGACCCAGTACTTC | CASSWPAETQYF
TRBJ2-5 | NA | NA | TRBV10-3 | TGTGCCATCAGTGAGGATGCTGGGGGGGAGACCCAGTACTTC | CAISEDAGGETQYF
TRBJ2-7 | NA | few | TRBV7-8 | TGTGCCAGCAGCTCCGACGAAGTGGGAGAGCAGTACTTC | CASSSDEVGEQYF
TRBJ1-2 | NA | many | TRBV15 | TGTGCCACCAGCAGAGACCGACAGGCTTATGGCTACACCTTC | CATSRDRQAYGYTF
TRBJ2-5 | NA | few | TRBV7-9 | TGTGCCAGCAGCAAGGGGGCGGGAGGCCCAGAGACCCAGTACTTC | CASSKGAGGPETQYF
TRBJ2-1 | NA | few | TRBV6-4 | TGTGCCACCGTAAGCTCCTACAATGAGCAGTTCTTC | CATVSSYNEQFF
TRBJ2-1 | TRBD2 | NA | TRBV12-3/TRBV12-4 | TGTGCCAGCAGTTTAGATCTAGCGGGGGTCAATGAGCAGTTCTTC | CASSLDLAGVNEQFF
TRBJ2-7 | NA | NA | TRBV4-1 | TGCGCCAGCAGCCAAGCTTCCAAACTAGCTCTCTACGAGCAGTACTTC | CASSQASKLALYEQYF
TRBJ2-2 | TRBD1 | NA | TRBV25-1 | TGTGCCAGCAGTGAAAAAACAGGGGGCGTTGGCACCGGGGAGCTGTTTTTT | CASSEKTGGVGTGELFF
TRBJ2-1 | TRBD2 | NA | TRBV29-1 | TGCAGCTCCTGGACTAGCGGGATTGGGAATGAGCAGTTCTTC | CSSWTSGIGNEQFF
TRBJ2-7 | TRBD2 | NA | TRBV5-1 | TGCGCCAGCAGCTGGCCGTCTAGCGGGAGGCACGAGCAGTACTTC | CASSWPSSGRHEQYF
TRBJ2-7 | TRBD1 | NA | TRBV5-1 | TGCGCCAGCAGCTTGGTCCGACAGGGGAGGCACGAGCAGTACTTC | CASSLVRQGRHEQYF
TRBJ2-5 | NA | few | TRBV12-3/TRBV12-4 | TGTGCCAGCAGTTTCGGAGGAGGGGGCGGTCTGTTAGAAGAGACCCAGTACTTC | CASSFGGGGGLLEETQYF
TRBJ2-5 | NA | few | TRBV13 | TGTGCCAGCAGCTTTCTTAGCGAGACCCAGTACTTC | CASSFLSETQYF
TRBJ2-5 | TRBD1 | NA | TRBV12-3/TRBV12-4 | TGTGCCAGCAGTTTCTGGGACAGGGTAGAGACCCAGTACTTC | CASSFWDRVETQYF
TRBJ2-5 | TRBD2 | many | TRBV5-1 | TGCGCCAGCAGCGCAGCTTCGACGTCTAGCGGGCCCTTATTAAAAGAGACCCAGTACTTC | CASSAASTSSGPLLKETQYF
TRBJ2-1 | TRBD2 | NA | TRBV13 | TGTGCCAGCAGCGCTCCTCGGACTAGCGTGTACAATGAGCAGTTCTTC | CASSAPRTSVYNEQFF